This T cell receptor beta chain came from a study of vaccination effects on CD4 cells after COVID-19. In the study overall: Post-vaccine sampling occurred a median 72 days after the second dose.

In regard to this clone: Its cognate antigen is unknown.

Method: immunoSEQ multiplex PCR; TCRdb's copy keeps in-frame clones and lacks some. In the table there are fewer than 55,000 clones, about 70% of which are singletons. Per germline, CDR1 LNHDA and CDR2 SQIVND (reference sequence). CDR3 length: 15 residues. Between the trimmed V and J ends, which lost 6 bases and 5 bases, there was a span of 20 bases. Findings of the study overall: Early timepoints after infection were absent, and convalescent patients were few in the study.

Following culture for under 12 days, CD4+ T cells were isolated. Either the BNT162b2 or mRNA-1273 vaccine was given to participants in two doses. Nucleocapsid antibodies were negative in the vaccine recipients, who had never had SARS-CoV-2 infection. The source material was CD4+ T cells from PBMCs cultured without peptide, sampled after COVID-19 vaccination. The TCR originated in a human donor who received a COVID-19 vaccine. The gene calls are TRBV19 and TRBJ2-7; D call uncertain. The CDR3 here is CASSGTHRVSHEQYF. Written as DNA, the CDR3 is TGTGCCAGTAGCGGTACCCATCGCGTATCCCACGAGCAGTACTTC.